Here is one T cell receptor (beta chain) with its context. Original handling: Researchers report that nucleated cell counts were estimated from reference gene primer amplification. Assay used: immunoSEQ multiplex PCR; TCRdb lists only in-frame clones, some missing. The D gene and trimming were derived from the DNA, and the V and J assignments and clone size from that table. The data contain more than 200,000 clones, approximately 90% of them seen just once; the ten biggest clones take up approximately 4.2%. The data are from a study of blood T cell repertoires in COVID-19. Background on the study: T cells, B-cell-depleted T cells, or PBMCs supplied cDNA or gDNA.

Germline assignment: CDR1 GTSNPN and CDR2 SVGIG (reference sequence). V was cut by 5 bases and J by 4 bases, with 12 bases left in between. The CDR3 is made up of 12 amino acids. In terms of age and location, participants ranged from roughly 18 to 90 years and lived in about two dozen US areas. The sample consisted of PBMCs or T cells enriched from blood (not recorded which). The receptor's source is a woman aged 30 to 39 who had recovered from COVID-19. The genes are TRBV30 and TRBJ2-7; D may be TRBD1 (6 bases). CDR3 protein: CAWGIGQYEQYF. The CDR3 DNA sequence: TGTGCCTGGGGAATCGGACAGTACGAGCAGTACTTC.